This is a list of T cell receptor beta chains from one sample in a study of Graves' ophthalmopathy and Graves' hyperthyroidism. MiXCR, run by TCRdb on the multiplex PCR reads, gives a single entry per CDR3 protein. The sample lists about half a million distinct CDR3 sequences, approximately 14% occurring once. Sequencing was performed on blood. The receptors were gathered from a woman younger than 45 with Graves' ophthalmopathy. CDR3s include the opening cysteine and the closing phenylalanine or tryptophan. Only part of the rows carry a size: once, few, many, or a class if the clone is expanded.

abundance,j_gene,v_gene,CDR3aa
NA,TRBJ2-7,TRBV28,CASSLLPGQGPDEQYF
many,TRBJ1-5,TRBV12-3/TRBV12-4,CASRRTGGHSNQPQHF
many,TRBJ1-3,TRBV12-5,CASGSRSSGNTIYF
many,TRBJ1-5,TRBV19,CASSAGQWNQPQHF
many,TRBJ2-2,TRBV12-3/TRBV12-4,CASRQHTGELFF
few,TRBJ2-5,TRBV18,CASSPPTGMMETQYF
NA,TRBJ1-1,TRBV6-1,CASSARQGAGTEAFF
NA,TRBJ1-6,TRBV19,CASSLGGRTNSPLHF
NA,TRBJ2-2,TRBV7-3,CASSSSDWNTGELFF
many,TRBJ1-1,TRBV6-1,CASTGTRNTEAFF
many,TRBJ1-1,TRBV19,CASSWPGELNTEAFF
many,TRBJ1-5,TRBV6-5,CASRYAGGRNQPQHF
many,TRBJ2-7,TRBV7-2,CASSLVSSSYEQYF
many,TRBJ1-5,TRBV4-1,CASSQTYSRGQPQHF
NA,TRBJ2-5,TRBV7-3,CASSPTGVRETQYF
many,TRBJ1-1,TRBV27,CASSPRGRTEAFF
NA,TRBJ2-7,TRBV6-1,CASSPRDNPYEQYF
NA,TRBJ2-7,TRBV5-1,CASSRGTGTEQYF
many,TRBJ1-2,TRBV28,CASSLIGGRNYGYTF
many,TRBJ2-3,TRBV12-3/TRBV12-4,CASSPGSLSTDTQYF
many,TRBJ1-2,TRBV19,CASMALGTPNYGYTF
NA,TRBJ1-2,TRBV6-4,CASSDSTMKGQGYYGYTF
many,TRBJ1-6,TRBV2,CASSEGGGHISPLHF
many,TRBJ2-4,TRBV28,CASSLGGPKNIQYF
many,TRBJ1-5,TRBV28,CASSPVQGASNQPQHF
few,TRBJ1-1,TRBV20-1,CSAGLVNTEAFF
NA,TRBJ1-1,TRBV7-2,CASSLAFRTATEAFF
few,TRBJ2-3,TRBV28,CASSNSGRKTDTQYF
many,TRBJ2-5,TRBV24-1,CATSETGTGEETQYF
many,TRBJ1-2,TRBV28,CASNYAYGYTF
few,TRBJ2-5,TRBV6-5,CASSYGLDQETQYF
many,TRBJ2-2,TRBV4-1,CASSQDRDGMGTGELFF
many,TRBJ2-7,TRBV6-1,CASRSGLAGNYEQYF
many,TRBJ1-5,TRBV6-1,CASRGDFYSNQPQHF
NA,TRBJ2-7,TRBV11-2,CASSLGSVTGVRVGGEQYF
many,TRBJ2-7,TRBV7-9,CASSFRDRGQGRIYEQYF
many,TRBJ2-5,TRBV2,CASSGQGAIEGETQYF
many,TRBJ2-5,TRBV6-5,CASRAGLLETQYF
NA,TRBJ1-1,TRBV4-1,CASSQTTGQIKNTEAFF
many,TRBJ1-1,TRBV20-1,CSASTGSRNTEAFF